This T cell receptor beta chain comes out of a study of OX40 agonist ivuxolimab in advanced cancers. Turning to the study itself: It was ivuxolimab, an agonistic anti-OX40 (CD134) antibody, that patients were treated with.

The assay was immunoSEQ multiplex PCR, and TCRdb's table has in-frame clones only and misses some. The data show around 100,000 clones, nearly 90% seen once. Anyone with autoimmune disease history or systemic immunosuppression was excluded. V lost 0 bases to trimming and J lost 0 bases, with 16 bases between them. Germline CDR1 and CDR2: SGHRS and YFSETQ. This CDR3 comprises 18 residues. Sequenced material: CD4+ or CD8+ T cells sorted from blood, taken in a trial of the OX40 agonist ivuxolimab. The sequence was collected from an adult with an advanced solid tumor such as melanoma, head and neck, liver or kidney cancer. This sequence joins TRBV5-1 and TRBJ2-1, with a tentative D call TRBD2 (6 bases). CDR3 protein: CASSLGESSASSYNEQFF. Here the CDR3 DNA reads TGCGCCAGCAGCTTGGGGGAGTCTAGCGCGAGCTCCTACAATGAGCAGTTCTTC. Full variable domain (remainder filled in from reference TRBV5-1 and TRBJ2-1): KAGVTQTPRYLIKTRGQQVTLSCSPISGHRSVSWYQQTPGQGLQFLFEYFSETQRNKGNFPGRFSGRQFSNSRSEMNVSTLELGDSALYLCASSLGESSASSYNEQFFGPGTRLTVL.